Shown below are 20 T cell receptor beta chains from a single sample sequenced in a study of OX40 agonist ivuxolimab in advanced cancers. TCRdb's copy holds only in-frame clones and misses some; the assay was immunoSEQ multiplex PCR. The sample carries 71,000 or so clones, 85% to 90% recorded once. Sequencing was performed on CD4+ or CD8+ T cells sorted from blood, taken in a trial of the OX40 agonist ivuxolimab. These receptors originate from an adult with an advanced solid tumor such as melanoma, head and neck, liver or kidney cancer.

Written as DNA, the CDR3 is TGTGCCAGCAGTGAAGACAGGGCGAGCAATCAGCCCCAGCATTTT. It specifies CASSEDRASNQPQHF. The rearrangement joins TRBV2 to TRBJ1-5; tentative D call: TRBD1 (6 bases). The CDR3 length is 15 residues. The germline V gene has CDR1 SNHLY and CDR2 FYNNEI. V lost 1 base, J lost 1 base, and 8 bases lay in between.

The J gene is TRBJ1-3, the V gene TRBV7-2; 8 bases fit TRBD1. Germline V gene data show CDR1 as SGHTA and CDR2 as FQGNSA. There are 13 residues in the CDR3. Trimming removed 3 bases from V and 8 bases from J; junction bases left unmatched: 3. The CDR3 bases are TGTGCCAGCAGCTTTGACAGGGGTGACACCATATATTTT. Protein sequence: CASSFDRGDTIYF.

The chain couples TRBV5-1 to TRBJ2-1; 7 bases map to TRBD2. This CDR3 has 13 residues. Per germline, CDR1 SGHRS and CDR2 YFSETQ. The J segment lost 7 bases and the V segment lost 7 bases, leaving 8 bases of the junction unmatched. CDR3 nucleotides: TGCGCCAGCGCGGGGGAGAAGAGGAATGAGCAGTTCTTC. This translates into CASAGEKRNEQFF.

The chain has TRBV4-2 and TRBJ2-1; unclear D gene. Per the germline V gene, CDR1 is LGHNA and CDR2 is YNFKEQ. This CDR3 has 15 amino acids. Trimming removed 1 base at V and 6 bases at J, with 13 bases between. The CDR3 DNA follows: TGTGCCAGCAGCCAAGTTGTGCGGAGAAGCAATGAGCAGTTCTTC. It specifies CASSQVVRRSNEQFF.

This chain joins TRBV28 and TRBJ1-2, with a weak D call TRBD1 (6 bases). CDR3 size: 15 residues. With 3 bases removed from V and 2 bases from J, the gap between germline ends came to 13 bases. Germline lookup yields CDR1 MDHEN and CDR2 SYDVKM. CDR3 DNA sequence: TGTGCCAGCAGTTTTAAGGGGACAAGAAACTATGGCTACACCTTC. Its translation: CASSFKGTRNYGYTF.

This chain connects TRBV7-2 to TRBJ1-2; D is possibly TRBD1 (6 bases). Germline-derived CDR1 and CDR2 are SGHTA and FQGNSA. The CDR3 sequence is 13 residues long. V dropped 5 bases and J dropped 6 bases, with 13 bases sitting between them. For the CDR3, the DNA is TGTGCCAGCAGCATAAGACAGGTCGATGGCTACACCTTC. It yields the protein CASSIRQVDGYTF.

This chain uses TRBV20-1 with TRBJ2-1; no reliable D call. The CDR3 has 11 residues. Trimming took 3 bases from V and 8 from J, leaving 8 bases between them. CDR1 DFQATT and CDR2 SNEGSKA come from the germline V gene (reference sequence). The chain's CDR3 is CSASLEDEQFF. CDR3 DNA sequence: TGCAGTGCTAGTCTAGAGGATGAGCAGTTCTTC.

V is TRBV9 and J is TRBJ1-1, with 9 bases fitting TRBD1. CDR1 SGDLS and CDR2 YYNGEE come from the germline V gene. V gave up 0 bases and J gave up 4 bases; unmatched junction bases: 4. The CDR3 is 15 residues long. The CDR3 DNA reads as TGTGCCAGCAGCGTAGTGACAGGGGGGGCCACTGAAGCTTTCTTT. It translates to CASSVVTGGATEAFF.

J is TRBJ1-1 and V is TRBV10-3, with 8 bases lining up with TRBD1. CDR1 ENHRY and CDR2 SYGVKD come from the germline V gene. Trimming took 4 bases from V and 4 from J; bases not matched to a gene: 2. This CDR3 comprises 13 residues. In DNA, the CDR3 is TGTGCCATCAGTGGGACAGGGTTCACTGAAGCTTTCTTT. This codes for CAISGTGFTEAFF.

The genes are TRBV4-1 and TRBJ2-1, with TRBD2 matching over 8 bases. Germline CDR1 is MGHRA and CDR2 is YSYEKL. CDR3 length equals 15 residues. J was trimmed by 6 bases and V by 6 bases; bases with no gene match: 10. Written as DNA, the CDR3 is TGCGCCAGCAGTTCTGTCGGGAGGGCCGTCAATGAGCAGTTCTTC. It translates to CASSSVGRAVNEQFF.

The chain has TRBV29-1 and TRBJ2-3; no clear D. The CDR3 is 12 amino acids. Germline CDR1 SQVTM, CDR2 ANQGSEA. With 1 base removed from V and 3 bases from J, the gap between germline ends came to 5 bases. The chain's CDR3 is CSVEGGTDTQYF. The CDR3 DNA is TGCAGCGTTGAAGGGGGAACAGATACGCAGTATTTT.

The chain carries TRBV28 and TRBJ1-1, with TRBD1 matching 7 bases. With 4 bases clipped from V and 1 base from J, the junction kept 9 bases outside the gene matches. Germline loops: CDR1 MDHEN, CDR2 SYDVKM. The CDR3 spans 16 residues. The CDR3 DNA reads TGTGCCAGCAGTTCCCAGGGGGGTTTTAAGAACACTGAAGCTTTCTTT. Translation gives CASSSQGGFKNTEAFF.

This chain connects TRBV7-9 to TRBJ2-7; unclear D gene. Germline-derived CDR1 and CDR2 are SEHNR and FQNEAQ (reference sequence). The CDR3 runs 11 residues. V gave up 5 bases and J gave up 3 bases, with 5 bases separating them. CDR3 amino acids: CASSLNYEQYF. The DNA for the CDR3 is TGTGCCAGCAGCCTTAACTACGAGCAGTACTTC.

V is TRBV5-6 and J is TRBJ1-2; D is uncertain. The CDR3 consists of 12 residues. The V gene's germline CDR1 is SGHDT and CDR2 YYEEEE. Trimming left V 2 bases short and J 2 bases short, with 4 bases between. This CDR3 reads CASSFQNYGYTF. CDR3 in DNA: TGTGCCAGCAGCTTTCAGAACTATGGCTACACCTTC.

The gene calls are TRBV7-2 and TRBJ1-5, with D perhaps matching TRBD1 (5 bases). V was shortened by 6 bases and J by 4 bases, with 10 bases between the two germline ends. Germline CDR1 and CDR2: SGHTA and FQGNSA. The CDR3 is 13 amino acids. The CDR3 DNA sequence: TGTGCCAGCAGTAGGGACGGAAATCAGCCCCAGCATTTT. Translation: CASSRDGNQPQHF.

The V call is TRBV6-1, the J call TRBJ1-2; 10 bases fit TRBD1. CDR3 length: 19 residues. Germline V gene data show CDR1 as MNHNS and CDR2 as SASEGT. J gave up 8 bases and V 2 bases, and 20 bases lay outside the gene matches. CDR3 loop: CASSEWAFRDRGAEGGYTF. The CDR3 DNA reads TGTGCCAGCAGTGAATGGGCCTTTCGGGACAGGGGAGCCGAGGGAGGCTACACCTTC.

The rearrangement uses TRBV19 and TRBJ2-5; D perhaps matches TRBD2 (6 bases). Trimming left V 8 bases short and J 4 bases short, with 8 bases between. The CDR3 extends over 11 amino acids. Germline V gene lookup returns CDR1 LNHDA and CDR2 SQIVND (reference sequence). The CDR3 reads CASEAGETQYF. DNA of the CDR3: TGTGCCAGTGAAGCGGGAGAGACCCAGTACTTC. The variable domain in full, with the rest retrieved from reference TRBV19 and TRBJ2-5, is DGGITQSPKYLFRKEGQNVTLSCEQNLNHDAMYWYRQDPGQGLRLIYYSQIVNDFQKGDIAEGYSVSREKKESFPLTVTSAQKNPTAFYLCASEAGETQYFGPGTRLLVL.

Here the CDR3 reads CASSRLGELFF. CDR3 DNA: TGTGCCAGCAGCCGTCTCGGGGAGCTGTTTTTT. This chain joins TRBV14 and TRBJ2-2, with D hard to call. The V gene lost 4 bases and the J gene lost 7 bases, with 4 bases spanning the gap. The CDR3 is 11 residues long. Germline CDR1 reads SGHDN; CDR2 reads FVKESK.

The V gene is TRBV6-6, the J gene TRBJ2-3; D not resolved. V was shortened by 2 bases and J by 1 base, with 7 bases between the two germline ends. CDR3 length: 14 amino acids. From germline, CDR1 is MNHNY and CDR2 SVGAGI (reference sequence). The CDR3 spells CASSYARGTDTQYF. CDR3 sequence (DNA): TGTGCCAGCAGTTACGCTAGGGGCACAGATACGCAGTATTTT.

This chain connects TRBV28 to TRBJ1-2; 7 nucleotides line up with TRBD1. Germline CDR1 and CDR2: MDHEN and SYDVKM. This CDR3 has 17 amino acids. Trimming took 5 bases from V and 1 from J; bases not matched to a gene: 13. The DNA of the CDR3 is TGTGCCAGCAGTCAGACCGGGACAGCAGTCCTTAACTATGGCTACACCTTC. Translating gives CASSQTGTAVLNYGYTF.